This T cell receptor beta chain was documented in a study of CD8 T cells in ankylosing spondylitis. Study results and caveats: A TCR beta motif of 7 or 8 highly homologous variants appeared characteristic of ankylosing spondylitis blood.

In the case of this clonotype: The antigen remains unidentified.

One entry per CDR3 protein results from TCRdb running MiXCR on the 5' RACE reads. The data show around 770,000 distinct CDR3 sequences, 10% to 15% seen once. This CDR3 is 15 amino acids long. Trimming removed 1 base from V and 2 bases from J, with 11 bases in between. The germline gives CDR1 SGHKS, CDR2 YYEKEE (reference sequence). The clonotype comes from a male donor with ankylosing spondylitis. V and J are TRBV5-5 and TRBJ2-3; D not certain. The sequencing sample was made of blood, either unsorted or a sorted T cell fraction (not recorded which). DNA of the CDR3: TGTGCCAGCAGCTTGCGGTGGCTGTCCACAGATACGCAGTATTTT. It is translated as CASSLRWLSTDTQYF.